The 2 T cell receptor beta chains in this list originate from one sample, sequenced in a study of OX40 agonist ivuxolimab in advanced cancers. The library was made by the immunoSEQ multiplex PCR assay. TCRdb retrieved this table from immuneACCESS and kept in-frame rearrangements only. Not all clones are present; in checked studies, unresolved V genes account for under half, and no reason is known for the remainder. This sample comprises about 18,000 clones, just under 80% of them detected only once. The ten top clones hold roughly 25% of the sample. Sequences were derived from CD4+ or CD8+ T cells sorted from blood, sampled in a trial of the OX40 agonist ivuxolimab. Receptor source: an adult with an advanced solid tumor such as melanoma, head and neck, liver or kidney cancer.

The rearrangement joins TRBV7-2 to TRBJ2-1; tentative D call: TRBD2 (6 bases). Germline V gene data show CDR1 as SGHTA and CDR2 as FQGNSA. The CDR3 covers 16 residues. Trimming removed 0 bases from V and 4 bases from J, with 13 bases in between. The CDR3 DNA is TGTGCCAGCAGCTTAGCCGGGACTGGTTATTACAATGAGCAGTTCTTC. Amino acid sequence: CASSLAGTGYYNEQFF.

J is TRBJ2-3 and V is TRBV7-9; maybe TRBD1 (5 bases). V was cut by 4 bases and J by 0 bases, with 17 bases left in between. This CDR3 spans 17 amino acids. Germline values: CDR1 SEHNR, CDR2 FQNEAQ (reference sequence). CDR3 amino acids: CASSSPRSGPSTDTQYF. The CDR3 coding sequence is TGTGCCAGCAGCTCCCCCAGGTCAGGGCCCAGCACAGATACGCAGTATTTT.